The 11 T cell receptor beta chains listed next were all sequenced from one sample in a study of T cells after yellow fever vaccination. TCRdb re-called the 5' RACE reads through MiXCR, storing one row per CDR3 protein. Found here are 500,000 to 650,000 distinct CDR3 sequences, approximately 12% of them singletons; the top ten hold 11% to 15%. This specimen consisted of PBMCs, obtained on the day of the yellow fever booster vaccination. Every receptor here comes from a young man who received the YFV17D yellow fever vaccine.

This clonotype was observed a handful of times. This chain uses TRBV7-6 with TRBJ2-5, with D tentatively TRBD2 (6 bases). Germline V gene lookup returns CDR1 SGHVS and CDR2 FNYEAQ. This CDR3 spans 15 amino acids. Trimming took 5 bases from V and 0 from J, leaving 13 bases between them. The CDR3 DNA follows: TGTGCCAGCAGCCCCTGGGGCGGGGACCAAGAGACCCAGTACTTC. Protein sequence: CASSPWGGDQETQYF.

The rearrangement joins TRBV20-1 to TRBJ1-1; D is unresolved. Germline CDR1 is DFQATT and CDR2 is SNEGSKA (reference sequence). CDR3 size: 8 residues. Trimming shortened V by 3 bases and J by 8 bases, and 1 base separated the two germline ends. The CDR3 bases are TGCAGTGCTAGCGAAGCTTTCTTT. Protein sequence: CSASEAFF.

A word on this clonotype: A junction boundary mismatches the germline segment, possibly from a read error. V gene TRBV20-1 combines with J gene TRBJ2-5; 7 positions match TRBD2. The CDR3 is made up of 15 amino acids. Germline values: CDR1 DFQATT, CDR2 SNEGSKA (reference sequence). CDR3 loop: CCARDKGGTQETQYF. In DNA form, the CDR3 reads TGCTGTGCTAGAGATAAGGGAGGGACCCAAGAGACCCAGTACTTC.

The rearrangement uses TRBV5-1 and TRBJ1-1, with 7 bases aligning to TRBD1. This CDR3 region has 15 residues. In germline, CDR1 is SGHRS, CDR2 YFSETQ. V gave up 3 bases and J gave up 2 bases; unmatched junction bases: 7. In nucleotides, the CDR3 is TGCGCCAGCAGCTCTAACAGGGGAAGAAACACTGAAGCTTTCTTT. Protein product: CASSSNRGRNTEAFF.

V and J are TRBV7-9 and TRBJ2-5; 10 nucleotides align to TRBD2. CDR1 SEHNR and CDR2 FQNEAQ come from the germline V gene (reference sequence). V lost 5 bases, J lost 2 bases, and 8 bases stayed unmatched. The length of the CDR3 is 16 residues. The CDR3 reads CASSQGASGGQETQYF. The CDR3 bases are TGTGCCAGCAGCCAAGGGGCTAGCGGGGGACAAGAGACCCAGTACTTC.

The rearrangement links TRBV12-3 or TRBV12-4 to TRBJ2-3; 13 nucleotides line up with TRBD2. V shed 3 bases and J 5 bases; nucleotides not matched to a gene: 5. The CDR3 totals 16 residues. The CDR3, as DNA: TGTGCCAGCAGTTTCCGACTAGCGGGAGGTGTAGATACGCAGTATTTT. Protein sequence: CASSFRLAGGVDTQYF.

In this sample, this clonotype turned up a few times. The genes are TRBV5-6 and TRBJ2-2, with no clear D. This CDR3 comprises 15 residues. V lost 5 bases, J lost 4 bases, and 15 bases lay in between. Looked up from germline, CDR1 is SGHDT and CDR2 is YYEEEE. The CDR3 sequence: CASSPLRRGTGELFF. The CDR3 nucleotides read TGTGCCAGCAGTCCCCTGAGGCGTGGCACCGGGGAGCTGTTTTTT.

The chain couples TRBV15 to TRBJ2-3; D remains unclear. V dropped 3 bases and J dropped 4 bases, with 17 bases sitting between them. This CDR3 is 16 amino acids long. Germline-derived CDR1 and CDR2 are LNHNV and YYDKDF (reference sequence). CDR3 in amino acids: CATSRTSLASADTQYF. CDR3 sequence (DNA): TGTGCCACCAGCAGGACCTCCTTGGCCTCGGCAGATACGCAGTATTTT.

V is TRBV7-6 and J is TRBJ1-5; no clear D gene. CDR1 is SGHVS and CDR2 is FNYEAQ in the germline V gene. The CDR3 sequence is 13 residues long. Trimming took 6 bases from V and 8 from J, leaving 14 bases between them. The CDR3 sequence: CASSSGPGEPQHF. The CDR3, as DNA: TGTGCCAGCAGTTCCGGGCCTGGGGAGCCCCAGCATTTT.

Worth noting for this clonotype: The germline gene is not matched at one end of the junction; a read error may be the cause. The gene calls are TRBV20-1 and TRBJ2-2; 10 nucleotides match TRBD2. Germline values: CDR1 DFQATT, CDR2 SNEGSKA (reference sequence). The CDR3 is 16 amino acids. The CDR3 coding sequence is TGCTGTGCTAGGCTCTTGGCCGGGACTAGCGTCGGGGAGCTGTTTTTT. Its translation: CCARLLAGTSVGELFF.

This clonotype was counted only a few times. The chain combines TRBV7-9 with TRBJ2-2; no clear D. The CDR3 loop spans 14 amino acids. V shed 7 bases and J shed 3 bases, with 12 bases lying between them. The V gene's germline CDR1 is SEHNR and CDR2 FQNEAQ (reference sequence). The CDR3 region is CASTHEGYTGELFF. Here the CDR3 DNA reads TGTGCCAGCACCCACGAAGGTTACACCGGGGAGCTGTTTTTT.